Following are 17 T cell receptor beta chains from one sample sequenced in a study of Ad26.COV2.S vaccination and SARS-CoV-2 variants. Treatment of the sample: around 19 received Ad26.COV2.S at low or high dose, single or two shots; 5 received placebo; per-sample allocation not given. Collection of samples fell on day 63 after the first vaccine or placebo injection. The method was immunoSEQ multiplex PCR; TCRdb's version includes in-frame clones alone and lacks a portion of them. The sample yields about 500,000 clones, 80% to 90% seen once. The sequenced sample was peripheral blood, obtained in a trial of Ad26.COV2.S vaccine versus placebo. The source of these receptors is a person aged 18-65 years who received the Ad26.COV2.S COVID-19 vaccine or a placebo.

Only one count was recorded for this clone. The chain uses TRBV6-5 and TRBJ2-1; 8 bases line up with TRBD1. Unmatched junction bases numbered 4, after V lost 0 bases and J lost 6 bases. This CDR3 has 15 residues. Germline values: CDR1 MNHEY, CDR2 SVGAGI. CDR3 amino acids: CASSYSGTGLNEQFF. For the CDR3, the DNA is TGTGCCAGCAGTTACTCCGGGACAGGTCTCAATGAGCAGTTCTTC.

This clone occurred a few times. The chain carries TRBV4-3 and TRBJ1-3; no firm D call. The CDR3 totals 14 residues. In germline, CDR1 is LGHNA, CDR2 YSLEER. Deletions cut 4 bases from V and 1 base from J, with 8 bases between. The CDR3 sequence: CASSLRASGNTIYF. CDR3 nucleotides: TGCGCCAGCAGCCTCAGAGCGTCTGGAAACACCATATATTTT.

The chain has TRBV2 and TRBJ1-4; D might be TRBD1 (6 bases). The CDR3 is 16 residues long. CDR1 is SNHLY, CDR2 FYNNEI, per germline. Trimming removed 5 bases from V and 1 base from J, with 14 bases in between. The CDR3 nucleotides read TGTGCCAGCAGTTATACAGGGCCCCGAACTAATGAAAAACTGTTTTTT. Its protein is CASSYTGPRTNEKLFF.

A word on this clone: Other nucleotide sequences in the sample specify the same CDR3. The chain links TRBV7-9 to TRBJ1-1, with unresolved D. Trimming pared 1 base from V and 1 base from J, leaving 4 bases between. This CDR3 is 13 amino acids long. Per the germline V gene, CDR1 is SEHNR and CDR2 is FQNEAQ (reference sequence). CDR3 protein: CASSLVQNTEAFF. CDR3 bases: TGTGCCAGCAGCTTAGTACAGAACACTGAAGCTTTCTTT.

The chain carries TRBV5-8 and TRBJ1-2, with 10 nucleotides matching TRBD1. The CDR3 is 14 amino acids. The V gene end was trimmed by 4 bases and the J gene end by 4 bases; junction bases not matched to a gene: 4. The germline gives CDR1 SGHTS, CDR2 YDEGEE. CDR3 sequence: CASSAGQGSYGYTF. CDR3 bases: TGTGCCAGCAGCGCGGGACAGGGGTCCTATGGCTACACCTTC. Based on the CDR3 plus reference TRBV5-8 and TRBJ1-2, the full variable domain is EAGVTQSPTHLIKTRGQQATLRCSPISGHTSVYWYQQALGLGLQFLLWYDEGEERNRGNFPPRFSGRQFPNYSSELNVNALELEDSALYLCASSAGQGSYGYTFGSGTRLTVV.

V usage is TRBV3-1 (or the pseudogene TRBV3-2) and J usage is TRBJ2-3; D ambiguous. CDR3 size: 12 residues. Deletions cut 4 bases from V and 3 bases from J, with 5 bases between. Germline-derived CDR1 and CDR2 are LGHDT and YNNKEL (reference sequence). CDR3 bases: TGTGCCAGCAGCCGGGCGACAGATACGCAGTATTTT. Protein: CASSRATDTQYF.

This clone was seen only a few times. This chain uses TRBV10-3 with TRBJ1-6; possibly TRBD1 for D (6 bases). Germline V gives CDR1 ENHRY, CDR2 SYGVKD. The CDR3 covers 18 residues. Trimming cost V 3 bases and J 6 bases, with 21 bases left between them. This CDR3 reads CAISERPVTGSSNSPLHF. The CDR3 DNA is TGTGCCATCAGTGAAAGGCCCGTTACAGGGAGTAGTAATTCACCCCTCCACTTT.

The chain joins TRBV6-2 or TRBV6-3 to TRBJ2-7, with 7 bases that match TRBD1. The CDR3 consists of 18 residues. CDR1 is MNHEY and CDR2 is SVGEGT in the germline V gene. V shed 1 base, J shed 0 bases, and the junction held 12 bases outside the gene matches. CDR3 residues: CASSYYPHDRASSYEQYF. The CDR3 region has the DNA TGTGCCAGCAGTTACTACCCCCACGACAGGGCGAGCTCCTACGAGCAGTACTTC.

The genes are TRBV7-9 and TRBJ1-1; D is unclear. CDR3 length equals 14 residues. With 2 bases removed from V and 1 base from J, the gap between germline ends came to 8 bases. Germline V gene sequence: CDR1 SEHNR, CDR2 FQNEAQ (reference sequence). The CDR3 is CASSLTFWNTEAFF. For the CDR3, the DNA is TGTGCCAGCAGCTTAACCTTTTGGAACACTGAAGCTTTCTTT.

This clone turned up a few times. The J gene is TRBJ1-1, the V gene TRBV7-6; no clear D. V lost 0 bases and J 3 bases, leaving 8 bases between the germline ends. Germline V gene sequence: CDR1 SGHVS, CDR2 FNYEAQ. The CDR3 extends over 14 amino acids. This chain's CDR3 is CASSLARTDTEAFF. The CDR3 DNA follows: TGTGCCAGCAGCTTAGCACGGACGGACACTGAAGCTTTCTTT. The full variable domain, rest sourced from reference TRBV7-6 and TRBJ1-1, is GAGVSQSPRYKVTKRGQDVALRCDPISGHVSLYWYRQALGQGPEFLTYFNYEAQQDKSGLPNDRFSAERPEGSISTLTIQRTEQRDSAMYRCASSLARTDTEAFFGQGTRLTVV.

This clone was picked up one time. The V gene is TRBV14, the J gene TRBJ2-7, with TRBD1 identical over 9 bases. This CDR3 is 16 amino acids long. CDR1 and CDR2 (germline): SGHDN, FVKESK. V gave up 1 base and J gave up 9 bases; unmatched junction bases: 13. This chain's CDR3 is CASSQGQTGGRNLQYF. In DNA, the CDR3 is TGTGCCAGCAGCCAAGGTCAGACAGGGGGGCGAAATTTGCAGTACTTC.

The chain has TRBV5-1 and TRBJ2-3; 9 bases align to TRBD2. Germline V gives CDR1 SGHRS, CDR2 YFSETQ. The CDR3 has 18 amino acids. Trimming cost V 10 bases and J 6 bases; bases outside gene matches: 24. The CDR3: CASTGKLDTGTSPDTQYF. CDR3 DNA sequence: TGCGCCTCAACAGGAAAGTTGGACACCGGGACTAGCCCTGATACGCAGTATTTT.

This chain connects TRBV18 to TRBJ2-3, with TRBD1 matching 7 bases. The length of the CDR3 is 17 residues. Germline V gives CDR1 KGHSH, CDR2 LQKENI. The V and J ends lost 6 bases and 5 bases, in that order; junction bases with no gene match: 17. CDR3 residues: CASSPYTTGRFGDTQYF. In nucleotides, the CDR3 is TGTGCCAGCTCGCCCTACACGACAGGGCGGTTTGGAGATACGCAGTATTTT.

The rearrangement uses TRBV7-8 and TRBJ2-4, with 7 bases matching TRBD1. The junction had 16 bases not matched to a gene; V was cut back by 5 bases and J by 0 bases. The CDR3 has 19 amino acids. Looked up from germline, CDR1 is SGHVS and CDR2 is FQNEAQ. For the CDR3, the DNA is TGTGCCAGCAGCGTAACAGGGGAAGTAGGACGACTAGCCAAAAACATTCAGTACTTC. Translating it yields CASSVTGEVGRLAKNIQYF.

V and J are TRBV19 and TRBJ1-1; D is ambiguous. The ends were cut back, 9 bases at V and 1 base at J, with 6 bases in the middle. The CDR3 totals 11 residues. Germline V gives CDR1 LNHDA, CDR2 SQIVND (reference sequence). The CDR3 sequence is CASHRNTEAFF. CDR3 bases: TGTGCCAGCCATAGGAACACTGAAGCTTTCTTT.

The J gene is TRBJ2-1, the V gene TRBV13; weak D call: TRBD2 (5 bases). There are 15 residues in the CDR3. Per the germline V gene, CDR1 is PRHDT and CDR2 is FYEKMQ (reference sequence). The germline V and J ends were trimmed by 4 bases and 3 bases, with 13 bases remaining between them. The CDR3 nucleotides are TGTGCCAGCAGCTCGGACTCACTATACTACAATGAGCAGTTCTTC. This encodes CASSSDSLYYNEQFF.

V and J are TRBV11-2 and TRBJ2-3, with TRBD1 identical over 8 bases. V lost 0 bases and J lost 4; bases outside the gene matches: 6. The CDR3 runs 16 residues. CDR1 is SGHAT, CDR2 FQNNGV, per germline. The CDR3 sequence: CASSLETDRASDTQYF. The CDR3 DNA reads TGTGCCAGCAGCTTAGAGACGGACAGGGCCTCAGATACGCAGTATTTT.